This is a list of T cell receptor beta chains from one sample in a study of blood T cell repertoires in COVID-19. The repertoire was sequenced with immunoSEQ multiplex PCR; TCRdb's copy has only in-frame clones and lacks some. The repertoire holds about 170,000 clones, with 84% as singletons. What was sequenced was peripheral blood. All receptors derive from a woman in her seventies with COVID-19, enrolled during active disease. The conserved cysteine and the conserved F or W are not part of the CDR3 here.

J | V | CDR3
TRBJ2-6 | TRBV7-9 | ASSSGDRAGANVLT
TRBJ2-2 | TRBV30 | AWSVPLPGESTGELF
TRBJ2-1 | TRBV7-9 | ASSFRRGEQF
TRBJ1-1 | TRBV3-1/TRBV3-2 | ASSQEDRGSTEAF
TRBJ1-5 | TRBV19 | ASSSQGGSNQPQH
TRBJ2-1 | TRBV30 | AWADKNREEQF
TRBJ2-7 | TRBV30 | AWSVGQTLYEQY
TRBJ1-2 | TRBV28 | ASSLYAGKYGYT
TRBJ1-6 | TRBV28 | ASSFSVQGKNSPLH
TRBJ1-1 | TRBV5-1 | ASSSTGNTEAF
TRBJ2-1 | TRBV28 | ASSSPGTGVRSYNEQF
TRBJ2-3 | TRBV7-2 | ASSFQGSQGDTQY
TRBJ1-2 | TRBV5-1 | ASSPERFGYT
TRBJ1-5 | TRBV27 | ASSLGAGVQH
TRBJ2-3 | TRBV11-3 | ASSSGTSGVSDTQY
TRBJ1-2 | TRBV10-3 | AISDTGMGGYT
TRBJ1-1 | TRBV6-5 | ASSPNTEAF
TRBJ1-4 | TRBV4-1 | ASEVLAGTNEKLF
TRBJ1-6 | TRBV7-9 | ASTHYLRDNNSPLH
TRBJ1-3 | TRBV30 | AWSFSLGLTSGNTIY
TRBJ2-3 | TRBV2 | ASSGGVATDTQY
TRBJ2-2 | TRBV5-1 | ASSLQRATNTGELF
TRBJ2-2 | TRBV7-9 | ASSQGAPTGELF
TRBJ1-5 | TRBV19 | ASSKDIAGVSNQPQH
TRBJ1-1 | TRBV25-1 | ASSVSPTEAF
TRBJ1-2 | TRBV29-1 | SVPDSHYGYT
TRBJ2-5 | TRBV7-9 | ASSAEWDYKETQY
TRBJ1-4 | TRBV6-1 | ASSVGQGRKNEKLF